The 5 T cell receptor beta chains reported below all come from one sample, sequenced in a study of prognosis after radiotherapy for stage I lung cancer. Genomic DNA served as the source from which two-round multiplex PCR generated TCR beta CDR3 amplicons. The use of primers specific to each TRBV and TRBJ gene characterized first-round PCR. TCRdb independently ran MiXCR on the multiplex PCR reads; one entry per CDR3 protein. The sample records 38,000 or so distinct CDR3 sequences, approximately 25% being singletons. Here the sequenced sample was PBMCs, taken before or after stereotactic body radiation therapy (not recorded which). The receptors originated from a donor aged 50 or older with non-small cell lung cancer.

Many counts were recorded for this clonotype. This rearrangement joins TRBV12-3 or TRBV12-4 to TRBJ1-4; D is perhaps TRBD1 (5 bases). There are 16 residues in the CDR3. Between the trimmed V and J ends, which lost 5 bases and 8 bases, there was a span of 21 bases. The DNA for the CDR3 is TGTGCCAGCAGTCCTATGAAGACAGCGGCGGGGGAAAAACTGTTTTTT. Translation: CASSPMKTAAGEKLFF.

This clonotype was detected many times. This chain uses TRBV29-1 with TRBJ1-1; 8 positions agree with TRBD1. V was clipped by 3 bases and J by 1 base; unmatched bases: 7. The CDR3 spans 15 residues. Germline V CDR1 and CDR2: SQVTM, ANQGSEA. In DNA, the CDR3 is TGCAGCGTTGATCGCTTACAGGGGGAGAACACTGAAGCTTTCTTT. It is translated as CSVDRLQGENTEAFF.

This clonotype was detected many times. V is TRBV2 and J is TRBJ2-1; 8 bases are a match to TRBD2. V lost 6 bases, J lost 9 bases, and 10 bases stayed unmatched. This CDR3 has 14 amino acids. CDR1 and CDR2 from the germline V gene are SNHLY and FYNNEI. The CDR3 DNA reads TGTGCCAGCAGCGCTACGGGGGGGGCCACTGAGCAGTTCTTC. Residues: CASSATGGATEQFF.

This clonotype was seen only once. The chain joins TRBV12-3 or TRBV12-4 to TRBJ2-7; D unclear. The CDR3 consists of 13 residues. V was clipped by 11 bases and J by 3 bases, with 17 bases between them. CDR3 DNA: TGTGCCCCCAGTTTTCACCAGAGCTACGAGCAGTACTTC. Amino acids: CAPSFHQSYEQYF.

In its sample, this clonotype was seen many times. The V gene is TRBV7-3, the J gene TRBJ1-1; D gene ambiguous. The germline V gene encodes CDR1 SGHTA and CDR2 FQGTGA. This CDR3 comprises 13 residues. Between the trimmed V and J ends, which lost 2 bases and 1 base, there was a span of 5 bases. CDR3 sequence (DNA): TGTGCCAGCAGCTTATGGCAGAACACTGAAGCTTTCTTT. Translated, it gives CASSLWQNTEAFF.